This T cell receptor (beta chain) was found in a study of blood T cell repertoires in COVID-19. Overall study: Spain, Italy and the United States supplied samples that represented acute and convalescent COVID-19. From T cells, B-cell-depleted T cells, or PBMCs came the material, which was cDNA or gDNA.

Under the authors' procedure: The assay estimated nucleated cells by amplifying reference gene primers. Produced via immunoSEQ multiplex PCR; TCRdb's table is partial and in-frame only. V, J and clone size are those of that table, while D and trimming were read from the DNA. The data hold 150,000 to 250,000 clones, with around 94% observed a single time. The ends lost 3 bases at V and 2 bases at J; junction bases unmatched: 6. CDR3 length equals 15 residues. Per germline, CDR1 LNHDA and CDR2 SQIVND (reference sequence). Followed longitudinally, the Seattle patients had been enrolled during active infection.

This sequence joins TRBV19 and TRBJ2-7; 8 bases line up with TRBD2. This sequence originates from a man aged 25-40 years with COVID-19, enrolled during active disease. Input material: peripheral blood. Here the CDR3 reads CASSIGPTSAYEQYF. The CDR3 nucleotides are TGTGCCAGTAGTATCGGACCGACTAGCGCCTACGAGCAGTACTTC.